This T cell receptor (beta chain) derives from a study of blood T cell repertoires in COVID-19. About the study: Some COVID-19 samples were acute and others convalescent; all came from the United States, Italy and Spain. T cells, B-cell-depleted T cells, or PBMCs provided the cDNA or gDNA that served as material.

This clone has a single count. Trimming left V 0 bases short and J 4 bases short, with 19 bases between. Germline V CDR1 and CDR2: SGHRS, YFSETQ. The CDR3 is 17 residues long. The authors' processing: Counts of nucleated cells, estimated from reference gene primer amplification, were obtained. Assay used: immunoSEQ multiplex PCR; TCRdb lists only in-frame clones, some missing. That table is the source of V, J and clone size, and D and trimming were worked out from the DNA. The sample carries 250,000 to 300,000 clones, 75% to 90% recorded once. This sequence originates from a woman in her fifties or sixties who had recovered from COVID-19. J is TRBJ1-2 and V is TRBV5-1; maybe TRBD1 (5 bases). Sample: peripheral blood. CDR3 in amino acids: CASSLDWKDRVIYGYTF. The CDR3 DNA reads as TGCGCCAGCAGCTTGGATTGGAAAGACAGAGTCATCTATGGCTACACCTTC. Full variable domain (rest looked up from reference TRBV5-1 and TRBJ1-2): KAGVTQTPRYLIKTRGQQVTLSCSPISGHRSVSWYQQTPGQGLQFLFEYFSETQRNKGNFPGRFSGRQFSNSRSEMNVSTLELGDSALYLCASSLDWKDRVIYGYTFGSGTRLTVV.